The T cell receptor (beta chain) under discussion was sequenced for a study of OX40 agonist ivuxolimab in advanced cancers. V lost 2 bases and J lost 1, with 15 bases in between. In germline, CDR1 is SGHRS, CDR2 YFSETQ. The CDR3 extends over 16 amino acids. Data came from immunoSEQ multiplex PCR; TCRdb stores just in-frame clones and leaves some out. The data hold 50,000 to 85,000 clones, with about 85% observed a single time. The source is an adult with an advanced solid tumor such as melanoma, head and neck, liver or kidney cancer. The material was CD4+ or CD8+ T cells sorted from blood, obtained in a trial of the OX40 agonist ivuxolimab. The chain links TRBV5-1 to TRBJ1-2; possibly TRBD1 for D (5 bases). The CDR3 spells CASSLEGIPNNYGYTF. The CDR3 nucleotides are TGCGCCAGCAGCTTAGAGGGGATTCCCAATAACTATGGCTACACCTTC.